This T cell receptor beta chain was sequenced during a study of cytomegalovirus exposure and HLA in healthy donors. The primer mix had 60 Vbeta and 13 Jbeta primers. Profiling relied on immunoSEQ multiplex PCR, and the TCRdb table lists in-frame clones only, not all of them. This table holds some 77,000 clones, 80% found once. Germline loops: CDR1 LNHNV, CDR2 YYDKDF (reference sequence). The CDR3 extends over 16 amino acids. J lost 2 bases, V lost 6 bases, and 11 bases had no gene match. Sequenced sample: PBMCs. This rearrangement joins TRBV15 to TRBJ2-3; 7 bases align to TRBD2. The receptor was isolated from a man aged 45-65 years in good health and CMV-seropositive. CDR3 coding DNA: TGTGCCACCAGAAACCCTAGCGGCGGGTTCACAGATACGCAGTATTTT. It encodes CATRNPSGGFTDTQYF.